Following are 27 T cell receptor beta chains from one sample sequenced in a study of neurological immune-mediated disorders. MiXCR, applied by TCRdb to the 5' RACE reads, yields one record per CDR3 protein. The sample yields some 53,000 distinct CDR3 sequences, 16% seen once. The sequenced material came from PBMCs. These receptor sequences come from a man aged 55-75 years in good health.

This clonotype was counted ten times or more. The genes are TRBV28 and TRBJ2-2; 9 bases fit TRBD2. Trimming at V came to 10 bases and at J to 4 bases, leaving 13 bases not matched to a gene. The CDR3 is 16 amino acids. Germline values: CDR1 MDHEN, CDR2 SYDVKM. The DNA for the CDR3 is TGTGCCATACTTGGGGCGGGGGGGCCGAGCACCGGGGAGCTGTTTTTT. This encodes CAILGAGGPSTGELFF.

The J gene is TRBJ2-5, the V gene TRBV4-2; 9 nucleotides agree with TRBD2. Looked up from germline, CDR1 is LGHNA and CDR2 is YNFKEQ. J gave up 4 bases and V 1 base, and 4 bases lay outside the gene matches. CDR3 length: 15 residues. The CDR3 coding sequence is TGTGCCAGCAGCCAAGTAGCGGGAGTCGGAGAGACCCAGTACTTC. It translates to CASSQVAGVGETQYF.

The rearrangement links TRBV18 to TRBJ2-1; tentative D call: TRBD1 (6 bases). This CDR3 has 13 residues. Germline values: CDR1 KGHSH, CDR2 LQKENI. The V and J ends lost 3 bases and 6 bases respectively, with 9 bases between them. The CDR3 reads CASSPDSLNEQFF. Written as DNA, the CDR3 is TGTGCCAGCTCACCGGACAGTCTCAATGAGCAGTTCTTC.

This clonotype was observed at least ten times. This sequence joins TRBV7-3 and TRBJ1-1; TRBD1 matches at 7 bases. With V trimmed by 3 bases and J by 1 base, 5 bases remained unmatched. Germline CDR1 reads SGHTA; CDR2 reads FQGTGA. CDR3 length: 15 residues. The CDR3 sequence: CASSFRGVPNTEAFF. Written as DNA, the CDR3 is TGTGCCAGCAGCTTCAGGGGGGTACCGAACACTGAAGCTTTCTTT. Together with reference TRBV7-3 and TRBJ1-1, the CDR3 gives the full variable domain: GAGVSQTPSNKVTEKGKYVELRCDPISGHTALYWYRQSLGQGPEFLIYFQGTGAADDSGLPNDRFFAVRPEGSVSTLKIQRTERGDSAVYLCASSFRGVPNTEAFFGQGTRLTVV.

This clonotype was seen at least ten times. The chain couples TRBV7-2 to TRBJ2-5; D remains ambiguous. Germline assignment: CDR1 SGHTA and CDR2 FQGNSA. The V and J ends lost 8 bases and 7 bases respectively, with 11 bases between them. The CDR3 is made up of 11 amino acids. Here the CDR3 DNA reads TGTGCCAGCGGTCTCTTTCGGACCCAGTACTTC. It encodes CASGLFRTQYF.

This clonotype was recorded many times. The chain has TRBV20-1 and TRBJ2-3, with 8 positions matching TRBD1. CDR3 length equals 14 residues. From germline, CDR1 is DFQATT and CDR2 SNEGSKA (reference sequence). The trim removed 3 bases at V and 4 bases at J, leaving 6 bases unmatched. The CDR3 DNA follows: TGCAGTGCTAGTACGGGACAGGCAGCAGATACGCAGTATTTT. It codes for CSASTGQAADTQYF.

This clonotype was seen ten or more times. The chain couples TRBV7-2 to TRBJ2-1, with D possibly matching TRBD2 (5 bases). Trimming removed 2 bases from V and 3 bases from J, with 11 bases in between. Germline CDR1 and CDR2: SGHTA and FQGNSA. The CDR3 contains 15 residues. Here the CDR3 reads CASSLMSGVYNEQFF. The CDR3 bases are TGTGCCAGCAGCTTAATGAGCGGAGTCTACAATGAGCAGTTCTTC.

This clonotype showed up many times. V and J are TRBV29-1 and TRBJ2-6; D gene uncertain. Germline V gene lookup returns CDR1 SQVTM and CDR2 ANQGSEA. The CDR3 contains 13 residues. V lost 5 bases and J 1 base, leaving 6 bases between the germline ends. CDR3 in DNA: TGCAGCGTTTTCGTATCTGGGGCCAACGTCCTGACTTTC. It encodes CSVFVSGANVLTF.

This clonotype was found many times. The chain joins TRBV7-9 to TRBJ1-5; no clear D. Germline CDR1 SEHNR, CDR2 FQNEAQ (reference sequence). The CDR3 sequence is 12 residues long. The V gene lost 2 bases and the J gene lost 6 bases, with 5 bases spanning the gap. CDR3 protein: CASSLLGQPQHF. For the CDR3, the DNA is TGTGCCAGCAGCTTATTGGGTCAGCCCCAGCATTTT.

This clonotype was counted many times. The chain has TRBV2 and TRBJ1-5, with a possible D match to TRBD1 (5 bases). The CDR3 is 13 residues long. Per the germline V gene, CDR1 is SNHLY and CDR2 is FYNNEI. The V and J ends lost 7 bases and 3 bases respectively, with 10 bases between them. This CDR3 is CASNPGTNQPQHF. The CDR3 region has the DNA TGTGCCAGCAACCCGGGGACCAATCAGCCCCAGCATTTT.

This clonotype was seen repeatedly, ten times or more. The genes are TRBV27 and TRBJ1-1; no clear D. The CDR3 consists of 13 residues. Trimming took off 2 bases at V and 1 base at J, with 5 bases between the two ends. The germline gives CDR1 MNHEY, CDR2 SMNVEV (reference sequence). This CDR3 is CASSLKENTEAFF. The CDR3 DNA sequence: TGTGCCAGCAGTTTAAAGGAGAACACTGAAGCTTTCTTT.

At least ten counts were recorded for this clonotype. The rearrangement joins TRBV5-1 to TRBJ2-7, with 11 bases that match TRBD2. This CDR3 is built from 16 residues. Trimming at V came to 2 bases and at J to 1 base, leaving 5 bases not matched to a gene. Germline CDR1 reads SGHRS; CDR2 reads YFSETQ. CDR3 amino acids: CASSFLAGGTSYEQYF. CDR3 DNA sequence: TGCGCCAGCAGCTTCCTAGCGGGAGGTACGTCCTACGAGCAGTACTTC. The full variable domain, in which reference TRBV5-1 and TRBJ2-7 provide the parts outside the CDR3, is KAGVTQTPRYLIKTRGQQVTLSCSPISGHRSVSWYQQTPGQGLQFLFEYFSETQRNKGNFPGRFSGRQFSNSRSEMNVSTLELGDSALYLCASSFLAGGTSYEQYFGPGTRLTVT.

This clonotype was picked up many times. The chain uses TRBV7-8 and TRBJ2-6; D is ambiguous. The V end was cut by 5 bases, the J end by 0 bases, with 11 bases between. The CDR3 has 16 amino acids. CDR1 SGHVS and CDR2 FQNEAQ come from the germline V gene. The CDR3 sequence is CASSQIESSGANVLTF. The CDR3 bases are TGTGCCAGCAGCCAAATTGAGAGCTCTGGGGCCAACGTCCTGACTTTC.

Ten or more counts support this clonotype. The J gene is TRBJ2-2, the V gene TRBV7-2, with TRBD2 identical over 8 bases. The V gene's germline CDR1 is SGHTA and CDR2 FQGNSA. The CDR3 extends over 15 amino acids. V shed 5 bases, J shed 7 bases, and the junction held 9 bases outside the gene matches. The CDR3 DNA sequence: TGTGCCAGCAGCCCCCGACTAGCGAATCTCGGGGAGCTGTTTTTT. Translating it yields CASSPRLANLGELFF.

In this sample, this clonotype turned up many times. The rearrangement uses TRBV5-1 and TRBJ2-7, with TRBD2 identical over 11 bases. CDR3 length equals 15 residues. V was pared by 2 bases and J by 5 bases, with 6 bases of the junction left unmatched. Looked up from germline, CDR1 is SGHRS and CDR2 is YFSETQ. The CDR3, as DNA: TGCGCCAGCAGCTTTCTAGCGGGAGGACGGAACGAGCAGTACTTC. The encoded protein is CASSFLAGGRNEQYF.

Turning to this clonotype: A much larger clone lies a single base off, so this may be a read error. CDR3 nucleotides: TGCGTCAGCAGCTACGACAGAGGGGACACCGGGGAGCTGTTTTTT. This sequence encodes CVSSYDRGDTGELFF. The chain couples TRBV5-1 to TRBJ2-2; D is tentatively TRBD1 or TRBD2 (5 bases each). The CDR3 contains 15 residues. Germline CDR1 and CDR2: SGHRS and YFSETQ.

This clonotype was seen ten or more times. The genes are TRBV27 and TRBJ2-7; 10 bases map to TRBD1. Germline CDR1 MNHEY, CDR2 SMNVEV (reference sequence). J gave up 4 bases and V 6 bases, and 6 bases lay outside the gene matches. The length of the CDR3 is 14 residues. Written as DNA, the CDR3 is TGTGCCAGCAGCGGGGGACAGGGGTTTTACGAGCAGTACTTC. Encoded protein: CASSGGQGFYEQYF.

At least ten counts were recorded for this clonotype. The rearrangement links TRBV9 to TRBJ2-7; TRBD1 is a possible D gene (6 bases). This CDR3 is 14 amino acids long. Germline CDR1 is SGDLS and CDR2 is YYNGEE. Between the trimmed V and J ends, which lost 0 bases and 5 bases, there was a span of 12 bases. The CDR3 DNA reads TGTGCCAGCAGCGTAGGAGGGGGTGTCAACGAGCAGTACTTC. As protein: CASSVGGGVNEQYF.

This clonotype was recorded at least ten times. The V and J genes are TRBV20-1 and TRBJ2-7; 10 bases match TRBD2. V was clipped by 1 base and J by 10 bases; unmatched bases: 7. The CDR3 covers 13 residues. The germline CDR1 and CDR2 sequences are DFQATT and SNEGSKA (reference sequence). The CDR3 DNA reads as TGCAGTGCTAGAGGTCTAGCGGGAGACTATCAGTACTTC. Translating gives CSARGLAGDYQYF.

This chain connects TRBV27 to TRBJ2-1, with D tentatively TRBD2 (6 bases). The CDR3 sequence is 15 residues long. V was clipped by 5 bases and J by 4 bases, with 15 bases between them. Germline V CDR1 and CDR2: MNHEY, SMNVEV (reference sequence). The CDR3 loop is CASSAGRSAYNEQFF. The CDR3 region has the DNA TGTGCCAGCAGTGCGGGGCGGAGTGCGTACAATGAGCAGTTCTTC.

This rearrangement joins TRBV5-7 to TRBJ2-7, with a weak D call TRBD1 (5 bases). TRBV5-7 counts as an open reading frame of uncertain function. V dropped 4 bases and J dropped 2 bases, with 16 bases sitting between them. The CDR3 is 15 amino acids. The CDR3 spells CASSRWAGLPYEQYF. DNA for the CDR3: TGTGCCAGCAGCCGGTGGGCAGGGTTACCCTACGAGCAGTACTTC.

This clonotype appeared many times. The V gene is TRBV15, the J gene TRBJ2-2, with no clear D. Germline V gives CDR1 LNHNV, CDR2 YYDKDF (reference sequence). Between the trimmed V and J ends, which lost 0 bases and 2 bases, there was a span of 7 bases. This CDR3 contains 15 residues. The CDR3 DNA reads TGTGCCACCAGCAGAGATAGGATTAACACCGGGGAGCTGTTTTTT. The encoded protein is CATSRDRINTGELFF. Filled out from reference TRBV15 and TRBJ2-2, the complete variable domain reads DAMVIQNPRYQVTQFGKPVTLSCSQTLNHNVMYWYQQKSSQAPKLLFHYYDKDFNNEADTPDNFQSRRPNTSFCFLDIRSPGLGDTAMYLCATSRDRINTGELFFGEGSRLTVL.

This clonotype was counted ten times or more. This chain uses TRBV12-3 or TRBV12-4 with TRBJ2-1, with TRBD1 identical over 7 bases. V dropped 5 bases and J dropped 12; count of bases not matched to a gene: 4. CDR3 length: 11 residues. The CDR3 here is CASSTRDRQFF. The CDR3 region has the DNA TGTGCCAGCAGTACCCGGGACAGGCAGTTCTTC.

This clonotype was detected ten times or more. The CDR3 nucleotides are TGCAGCGTGGCGGAGGACACAGATACGCAGTATTTT. Protein product: CSVAEDTDTQYF. The chain combines TRBV29-1 with TRBJ2-3; D is perhaps TRBD2 (5 bases). The CDR3 has 12 residues. Trimming stripped 6 bases from V and 2 bases from J, with 9 bases between. CDR1 and CDR2 from the germline V gene are SQVTM and ANQGSEA.

This clonotype has ten or more counts. V and J are TRBV2 and TRBJ1-1, with D maybe TRBD1 (6 bases). The V gene's germline CDR1 is SNHLY and CDR2 FYNNEI. The CDR3 covers 15 residues. Deletions cut 8 bases from V and 2 bases from J, with 18 bases between. The DNA for the CDR3 is TGTGCCAGCGAGAACAGGGAGAAAACTAACACTGAAGCTTTCTTT. Translation gives CASENREKTNTEAFF.

This clonotype came up many times. Mismatch with germline at one junction end may stem from a read error. The gene calls are TRBV7-7 and TRBJ2-1; 8 bases map to TRBD2. CDR1 is SSHAT and CDR2 is FNYEAQ in the germline V gene (reference sequence). This CDR3 is 14 amino acids long. CDR3 sequence: CANSLAGTGNEQFF. CDR3 bases: TGTGCCAACAGCTTAGCGGGGACGGGAAATGAGCAGTTCTTC. The whole variable domain, filled in from reference TRBV7-7 and TRBJ2-1, reads GAGVSQSPRYKVTKRGQDVTLRCDPISSHATLYWYQQALGQGPEFLTYFNYEAQPDKSGLPSDRFSAERPEGSISTLTIQRTEQRDSAMYRCANSLAGTGNEQFFGPGTRLTVL.

The chain links TRBV6-5 to TRBJ1-1; D unresolved. The CDR3 loop spans 14 amino acids. V was clipped by 0 bases and J by 1 base, with 6 bases between them. Looked up from germline, CDR1 is MNHEY and CDR2 is SVGAGI. The CDR3 nucleotides read TGTGCCAGCAGTTACTCGGATGAGAACACTGAAGCTTTCTTT. Translated: CASSYSDENTEAFF.